The clone carrying this T cell receptor (beta chain) appeared many times. As yet, its antigen is unknown. The data are from a study of T cells after yellow fever vaccination. Study observations and caveats: It was the secondary response that reached its peak faster, day 5 versus 15, but it was weaker. A small share of clonotypes appeared in both CD4 and CD8 compartments.

One entry per CDR3 protein results from TCRdb running MiXCR on the 5' RACE reads. The sample holds 150,000 or so distinct CDR3 sequences, approximately 9.7% seen once. The V gene's germline CDR1 is MNHEY and CDR2 SVGAGI. The CDR3 spans 13 residues. V lost 7 bases to trimming and J lost 2 bases, with 11 bases between them. The sequenced sample was CD8+ T cells sorted from PBMCs, obtained 45 days after the yellow fever booster vaccination. This TCR was sampled from a young man who received the YFV17D yellow fever vaccine. V and J are TRBV6-5 and TRBJ2-5; either TRBD1 or TRBD2 may supply D (5 bases each). The CDR3 region is CASTRGEQETQYF. In DNA form, the CDR3 reads TGTGCCAGCACCCGAGGGGAGCAAGAGACCCAGTACTTC.